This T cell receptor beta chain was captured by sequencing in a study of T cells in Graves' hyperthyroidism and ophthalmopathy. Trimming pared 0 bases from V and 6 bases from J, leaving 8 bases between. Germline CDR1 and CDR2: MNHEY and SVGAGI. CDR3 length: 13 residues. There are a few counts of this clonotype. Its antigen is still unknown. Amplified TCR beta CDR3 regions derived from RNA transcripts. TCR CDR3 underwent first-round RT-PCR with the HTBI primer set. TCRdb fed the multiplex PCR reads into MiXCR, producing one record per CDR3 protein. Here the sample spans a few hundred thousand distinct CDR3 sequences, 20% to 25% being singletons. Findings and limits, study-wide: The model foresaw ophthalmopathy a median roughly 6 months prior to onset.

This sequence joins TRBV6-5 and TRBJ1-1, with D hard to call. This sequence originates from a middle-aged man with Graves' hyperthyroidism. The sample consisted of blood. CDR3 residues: CASSYSRSSEAFF. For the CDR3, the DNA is TGTGCCAGCAGTTACTCGAGGTCTTCTGAAGCTTTCTTT.